A single sample is the source of the 17 T cell receptor beta chains below, sequenced in a study of PD-1 blockade in classical Hodgkin lymphoma (dated by TCRdb to the early 2020s). In the paper's terms, the time point label means: cycle 4 day 1 (C4D1), after 6 weeks of nivolumab. Every trial patient had relapsed following autologous stem cell transplantation, and prior brentuximab vedotin exposure was what differed among cohorts A, B and C. Magnetic negative selection with a Miltenyi CD4+ T cell isolation kit was used to purify CD4+ T cells from thawed PBMCs. Library prep was done by the immunoSEQ multiplex PCR assay. Sourced from immuneACCESS, this table was stored by TCRdb with only in-frame sequences that have V and J called. A share of the clones is absent; for the studies checked, an unresolved V gene accounts for under half, and the remainder has no known explanation. The sample table shows some 30,000 clones, and around nine tenths are seen once. Roughly 0.3% of the sample is taken by the ten largest.

The sequences come from CD4+ T cells from blood, collected before the fourth cycle of nivolumab. These receptors all come from a human donor with classical Hodgkin lymphoma.

V gene TRBV28 combines with J gene TRBJ2-3, with D perhaps matching TRBD1 or TRBD2 (6 bases each). The length of the CDR3 is 16 residues. The V and J ends lost 5 bases and 2 bases respectively, with 17 bases between them. The germline V gene encodes CDR1 MDHEN and CDR2 SYDVKM. In DNA form, the CDR3 reads TGTGCCAGCAGTCGGGGGCTCAACGCTTACACAGATACGCAGTATTTT. It is translated as CASSRGLNAYTDTQYF.

The chain recombines TRBV27 with TRBJ1-1; 8 positions match TRBD1. With V trimmed by 6 bases and J by 0 bases, 3 bases remained unmatched. The CDR3 is 14 amino acids. Per the germline V gene, CDR1 is MNHEY and CDR2 is SMNVEV (reference sequence). The CDR3 region is CASSLGQVNTEAFF. The DNA of the CDR3 is TGTGCCAGCAGCTTGGGACAGGTGAACACTGAAGCTTTCTTT.

The chain combines TRBV27 with TRBJ2-1, with D perhaps matching TRBD1 (6 bases). Germline CDR1 and CDR2: MNHEY and SMNVEV (reference sequence). CDR3 length: 14 amino acids. Trimming stripped 1 base from V and 10 bases from J, with 14 bases between. The CDR3 DNA reads as TGTGCCAGCAGTTTATTGGACAGTGGACAGGAGCAGTTCTTC. It is translated as CASSLLDSGQEQFF.

This clone has a single count. V and J are TRBV5-4 and TRBJ2-1, with D tentatively TRBD2 (5 bases). The length of the CDR3 is 17 residues. The germline gives CDR1 SGHNT, CDR2 YYREEE (reference sequence). The V and J ends lost 4 bases and 3 bases respectively, with 20 bases between them. Written as DNA, the CDR3 is TGTGCCAGCAGCCCAGATGTGGAGCGGAAAGTCTACAATGAGCAGTTCTTC. Residues: CASSPDVERKVYNEQFF.

The V and J genes are TRBV5-8 and TRBJ2-7; D remains unclear. Trimming cost V 4 bases and J 5 bases, with 10 bases left between them. The length of the CDR3 is 12 residues. Germline-derived CDR1 and CDR2 are SGHTS and YDEGEE. The CDR3 sequence is CASSRPLDEQYF. For the CDR3, the DNA is TGTGCCAGCAGCCGACCTCTGGACGAGCAGTACTTC.

V gene TRBV30 combines with J gene TRBJ2-6; the match to TRBD1 covers 7 bases. Trimming cost V 7 bases and J 3 bases; bases outside gene matches: 6. Germline loops: CDR1 GTSNPN, CDR2 SVGIG (reference sequence). The CDR3 length is 14 residues. This CDR3 reads CASHTGVGANVLTF. CDR3 sequence (DNA): TGTGCCTCCCATACAGGGGTTGGGGCCAACGTCCTGACTTTC.

This clone was recorded once. The V gene is TRBV5-6, the J gene TRBJ1-2; unclear D gene. The germline V gene encodes CDR1 SGHDT and CDR2 YYEEEE. Trimming pared 0 bases from V and 6 bases from J, leaving 15 bases between. The CDR3 contains 15 residues. CDR3 region: CASSLEDSRHHGYTF. In DNA form, the CDR3 reads TGTGCCAGCAGCTTGGAAGATAGCCGCCACCATGGCTACACCTTC.

In DNA, the CDR3 is TGTGCCAGCCGGCGGAGCGGGAGGCCCTCCTACAATGAGCAGTTCTTC. It specifies CASRRSGRPSYNEQFF. V usage is TRBV18 and J usage is TRBJ2-1; 9 bases fit TRBD2. The length of the CDR3 is 16 residues. V trimming: 8 bases; J trimming: 0 bases; junction bases outside the gene matches: 8. The germline CDR1 and CDR2 sequences are KGHSH and LQKENI. Variable domain in full (rest from reference TRBV18 and TRBJ2-1): NAGVMQNPRHLVRRRGQEARLRCSPMKGHSHVYWYRQLPEEGLKFMVYLQKENIIDESGMPKERFSAEFPKEGPSILRIQQVVRGDSAAYFCASRRSGRPSYNEQFFGPGTRLTVL.

The genes are TRBV5-4 and TRBJ1-1; the match to TRBD1 covers 7 bases. The CDR3 is 14 residues long. The V and J ends lost 3 bases and 3 bases, in that order; junction bases with no gene match: 5. Germline-derived CDR1 and CDR2 are SGHNT and YYREEE (reference sequence). CDR3 sequence reads: CASSSQGRDTEAFF. Here the CDR3 DNA reads TGTGCCAGCAGCTCACAGGGGCGGGACACTGAAGCTTTCTTT.

The rearrangement uses TRBV19 and TRBJ1-2; 7 bases map to TRBD1. The CDR3 runs 15 residues. Per germline, CDR1 LNHDA and CDR2 SQIVND (reference sequence). V lost 3 bases and J lost 2; bases outside the gene matches: 6. For the CDR3, the DNA is TGTGCCAGTAGTATTCAAGGGGGCAGAAACTATGGCTACACCTTC. It codes for CASSIQGGRNYGYTF.

This chain uses TRBV11-2 with TRBJ2-7, with D perhaps TRBD2 (5 bases). Germline V CDR1 and CDR2: SGHAT, FQNNGV. This CDR3 comprises 16 residues. V was pared by 5 bases and J by 1 base, with 18 bases between. The CDR3 DNA follows: TGTGCCAGCAGCCCGAACCGGGCCAGAGGGTCCTACGAGCAGTACTTC. Encoded protein: CASSPNRARGSYEQYF.

The CDR3 DNA reads as TGCGCCAGCAGTGACCGGACAGGGCAAGAGACCCAGTACTTC. Amino acid sequence: CASSDRTGQETQYF. This sequence joins TRBV5-1 and TRBJ2-5; 8 bases are a match to TRBD1. The V segment lost 5 bases and the J segment 2 bases; nucleotides outside the gene matches: 5. The CDR3 is made up of 14 amino acids. Looked up from germline, CDR1 is SGHRS and CDR2 is YFSETQ.

The chain couples TRBV27 to TRBJ2-2; no clear D gene. Trimming pared 8 bases from V and 7 bases from J, leaving 14 bases between. The CDR3 spans 13 residues. Germline values: CDR1 MNHEY, CDR2 SMNVEV (reference sequence). CDR3: CASSGSRSGELFF. In DNA, the CDR3 is TGTGCCAGCTCTGGGTCTCGGAGCGGGGAGCTGTTTTTT.

V is TRBV7-2 and J is TRBJ1-1; unclear D gene. V dropped 5 bases and J dropped 0 bases, with 10 bases sitting between them. The germline gives CDR1 SGHTA, CDR2 FQGNSA. The CDR3 has 14 amino acids. CDR3 bases: TGTGCCAGCAGCATGGGCCTGATGAACACTGAAGCTTTCTTT. Translated: CASSMGLMNTEAFF.

The V gene is TRBV18, the J gene TRBJ2-7, with a possible D match to TRBD2 (7 bases). Trimming stripped 2 bases from V and 7 bases from J, with 12 bases between. There are 13 residues in the CDR3. Germline V gives CDR1 KGHSH, CDR2 LQKENI. CDR3 DNA sequence: TGTGCCAGCTCACCATACGGGGGGCAAGAGCAGTACTTC. As protein: CASSPYGGQEQYF. Supplemented by reference TRBV18 and TRBJ2-7, the full variable domain reads NAGVMQNPRHLVRRRGQEARLRCSPMKGHSHVYWYRQLPEEGLKFMVYLQKENIIDESGMPKERFSAEFPKEGPSILRIQQVVRGDSAAYFCASSPYGGQEQYFGPGTRLTVT.

This chain links TRBV7-2 with TRBJ2-6; D is uncertain. The CDR3 contains 15 residues. The germline gives CDR1 SGHTA, CDR2 FQGNSA. The V end was cut by 4 bases, the J end by 3 bases, with 10 bases between. This CDR3 is CASSSQPGGANVLTF. The CDR3 region has the DNA TGTGCCAGCAGCTCTCAACCTGGTGGGGCCAACGTCCTGACTTTC.

The chain carries TRBV6-5 and TRBJ1-1; 7 nucleotides align to TRBD1. The ends lost 5 bases at V and 8 bases at J; junction bases unmatched: 11. This CDR3 is 14 amino acids long. From germline, CDR1 is MNHEY and CDR2 SVGAGI. The CDR3 DNA follows: TGTGCCAGCAGTCCCCCGGGACTAGGGGGCGAAGCTTTCTTT. Encoded protein: CASSPPGLGGEAFF.